This paragraph covers one T cell receptor beta chain sequence. What this receptor recognizes is not known. No much larger clone is present one base from it, and per-base qualities are unavailable. This entry belongs to a study of blood T cell repertoires in COVID-19 (TCRdb year 2020). Study-level background: Samples covering the acute and convalescent phases of COVID-19 were provided by collaborators in the United States, Italy and Spain. The material from the prospective study consisted of cDNA or gDNA derived from T cells, B-cell-depleted T cells, or PBMCs. Subjects who had been exposed to COVID-19, were actively infected with it, or had recovered from it provided the deeply sampled blood TCRbeta repertoires that made up the dataset. A freely available public database, intended as a resource for researchers studying the immune response to SARS-CoV-2, is where the repertoires were released. Samples came from the ongoing ImmuneRACE study (first 160 participants) plus 1,254 subjects from 6 global collaborators. The sample metadata nearly always contained a de-identified subject ID, COVID-19 status, age in years and sex. Where HLA class I and class II types were available, the types were taken from metadata supplied by the sample provider, not from assay-based typing. Points the paper makes about the study in general: How much clinical and demographic metadata was included differed by source and by participant, and the metadata was provided uncurated.

Collaborating institutions collected whole blood in K2EDTA tubes following their own protocols. For TCRbeta analysis, collaborator samples were shipped as frozen whole blood, as isolated PBMCs, or as DNA extracted from either sample type. TCRbeta CDR3 regions were amplified from genomic DNA by means of the immunoSEQ Assay, a bias-controlled multiplex PCR. The study's processing was this. The number of nucleated cells in each sample was estimated from the amplification of reference gene primers within the assay. To quantify the absolute abundance of each unique TCRbeta CDR3 rearrangement, sequence reads were collapsed and filtered. For each sample, productive Simpson clonality was calculated as the square root of Simpson's diversity index over productive rearrangements. TCRdb holds this immuneACCESS table with in-frame rearrangements only. Some clones are missing; in checked studies, unresolved V genes explain under half, and the rest has no known cause. The DNA was the basis for D and trimming; V, J and clone size are from that table. This sample holds about 250,000 clones; roughly 83% were observed only once. About 9% of the sample is taken by the ten largest.

This TCR derives from a man aged 80 or over with acute or convalescent COVID-19. Material for sequencing was peripheral blood.

The sequence in DNA is TGTGCCAGCAGCACTAGCGGGCGGAACACCGGGGAGCTGTTTTTT. It translates to CASSTSGRNTGELFF. This chain is built from TRBV7-9 and TRBJ2-2, and TRBD2 aligns with 9 junction nucleotides. Including cysteine and phenylalanine, the CDR3 has 15 amino acids. Just CDR3 DNA is preserved here, 45 bases in frame from base 1. The germline V gene (reference sequence) gives CDR1 as SEHNR and CDR2 as FQNEAQ. Here V drops 5 bases and J drops 1 base, and the junction holds 2 bases not matched to any gene.